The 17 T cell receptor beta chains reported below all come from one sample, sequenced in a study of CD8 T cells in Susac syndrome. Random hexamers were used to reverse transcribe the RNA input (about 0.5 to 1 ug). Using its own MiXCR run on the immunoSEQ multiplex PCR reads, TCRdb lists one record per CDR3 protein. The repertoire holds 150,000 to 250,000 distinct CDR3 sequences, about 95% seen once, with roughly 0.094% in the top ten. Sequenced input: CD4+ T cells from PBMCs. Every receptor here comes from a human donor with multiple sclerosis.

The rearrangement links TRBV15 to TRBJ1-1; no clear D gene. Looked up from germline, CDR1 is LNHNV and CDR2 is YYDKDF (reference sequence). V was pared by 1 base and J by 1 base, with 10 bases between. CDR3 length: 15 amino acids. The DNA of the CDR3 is TGTGCCACCAGCAGAGGTGCAGAAGAGAACACTGAAGCTTTCTTT. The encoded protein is CATSRGAEENTEAFF.

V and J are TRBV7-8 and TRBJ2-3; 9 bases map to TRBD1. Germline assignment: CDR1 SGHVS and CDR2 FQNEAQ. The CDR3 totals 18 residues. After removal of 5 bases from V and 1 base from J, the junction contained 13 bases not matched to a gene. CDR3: CASSHGQGRWGGTDTQYF. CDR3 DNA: TGTGCCAGCAGCCATGGACAGGGGCGGTGGGGTGGCACAGATACGCAGTATTTT.

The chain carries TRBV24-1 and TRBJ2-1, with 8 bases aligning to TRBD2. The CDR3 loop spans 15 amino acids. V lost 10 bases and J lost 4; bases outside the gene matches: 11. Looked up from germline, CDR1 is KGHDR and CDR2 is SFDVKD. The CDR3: CATSSAGVGYNEQFF. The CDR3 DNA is TGTGCCACTTCCTCAGCGGGAGTGGGTTACAATGAGCAGTTCTTC.

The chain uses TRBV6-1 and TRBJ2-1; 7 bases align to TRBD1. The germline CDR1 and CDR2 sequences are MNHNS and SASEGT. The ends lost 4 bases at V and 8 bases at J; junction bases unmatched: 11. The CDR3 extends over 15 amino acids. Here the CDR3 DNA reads TGTGCCAGCAGTGCGGAACAGGGGTATACGGATGAGCAGTTCTTC. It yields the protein CASSAEQGYTDEQFF.

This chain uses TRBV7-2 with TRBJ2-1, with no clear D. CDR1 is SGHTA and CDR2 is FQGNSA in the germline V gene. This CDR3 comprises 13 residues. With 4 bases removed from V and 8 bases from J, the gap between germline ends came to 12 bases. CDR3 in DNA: TGTGCCAGCAGCTCCCGGGTCGGCTATGAGCAGTTCTTC. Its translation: CASSSRVGYEQFF.

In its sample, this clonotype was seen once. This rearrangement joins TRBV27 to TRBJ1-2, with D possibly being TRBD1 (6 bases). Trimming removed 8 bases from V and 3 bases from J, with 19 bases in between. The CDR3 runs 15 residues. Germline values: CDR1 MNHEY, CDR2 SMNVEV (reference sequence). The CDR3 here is CASALFQGHHYGYTF. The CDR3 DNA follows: TGTGCCAGCGCCCTTTTCCAGGGACACCACTATGGCTACACCTTC.

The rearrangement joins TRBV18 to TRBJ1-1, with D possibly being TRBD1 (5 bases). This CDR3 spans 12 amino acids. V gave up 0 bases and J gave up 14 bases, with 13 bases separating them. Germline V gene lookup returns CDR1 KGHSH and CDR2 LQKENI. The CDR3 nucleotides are TGTGCCAGCTCACCACCAACGGGGAAGGGGTTCTTT. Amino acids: CASSPPTGKGFF.

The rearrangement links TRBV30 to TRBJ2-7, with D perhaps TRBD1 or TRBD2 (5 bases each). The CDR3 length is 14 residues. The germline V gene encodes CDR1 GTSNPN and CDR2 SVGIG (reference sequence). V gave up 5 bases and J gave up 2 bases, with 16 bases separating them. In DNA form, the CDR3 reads TGTGCCTGGGGCTCCAGGGACGGAACCTACGAGCAGTACTTC. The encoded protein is CAWGSRDGTYEQYF.

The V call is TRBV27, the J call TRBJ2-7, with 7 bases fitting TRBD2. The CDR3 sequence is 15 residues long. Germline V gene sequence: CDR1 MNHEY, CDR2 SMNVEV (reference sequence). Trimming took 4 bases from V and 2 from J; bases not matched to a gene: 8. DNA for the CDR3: TGTGCCAGCAGTTCCCCTACTAGCGCAACCTACGAGCAGTACTTC. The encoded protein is CASSSPTSATYEQYF.

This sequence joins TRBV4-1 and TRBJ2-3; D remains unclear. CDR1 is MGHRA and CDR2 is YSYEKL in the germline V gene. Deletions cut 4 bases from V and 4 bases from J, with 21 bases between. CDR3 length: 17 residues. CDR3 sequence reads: CASSPSQVPSAADTQYF. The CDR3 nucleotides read TGCGCCAGCAGCCCCAGCCAAGTTCCAAGCGCGGCAGATACGCAGTATTTT.

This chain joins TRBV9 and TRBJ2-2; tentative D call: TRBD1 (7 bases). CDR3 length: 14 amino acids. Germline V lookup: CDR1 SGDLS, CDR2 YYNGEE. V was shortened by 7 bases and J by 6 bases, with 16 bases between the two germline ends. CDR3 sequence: CASCRDSGPGELFF. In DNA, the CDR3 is TGTGCCAGCTGCCGGGACAGCGGGCCCGGGGAGCTGTTTTTT.

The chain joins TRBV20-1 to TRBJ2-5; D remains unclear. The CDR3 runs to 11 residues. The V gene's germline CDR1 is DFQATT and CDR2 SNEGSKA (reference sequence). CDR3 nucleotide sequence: TGCAGGTTTGACTGGCAACGGACCCAGTACTTC. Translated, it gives CRFDWQRTQYF.

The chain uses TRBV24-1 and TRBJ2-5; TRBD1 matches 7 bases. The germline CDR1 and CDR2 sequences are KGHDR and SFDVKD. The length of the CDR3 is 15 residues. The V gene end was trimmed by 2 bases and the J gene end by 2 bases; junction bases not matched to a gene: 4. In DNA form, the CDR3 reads TGTGCCACCAGTGATTCGACAGGGCCTCAAGAGACCCAGTACTTC. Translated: CATSDSTGPQETQYF.

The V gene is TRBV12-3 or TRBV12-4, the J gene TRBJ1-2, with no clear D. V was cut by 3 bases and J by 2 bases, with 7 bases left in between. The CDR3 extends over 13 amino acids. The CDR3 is CASSFGRNYGYTF. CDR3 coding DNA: TGTGCCAGCAGTTTTGGCAGAAACTATGGCTACACCTTC.

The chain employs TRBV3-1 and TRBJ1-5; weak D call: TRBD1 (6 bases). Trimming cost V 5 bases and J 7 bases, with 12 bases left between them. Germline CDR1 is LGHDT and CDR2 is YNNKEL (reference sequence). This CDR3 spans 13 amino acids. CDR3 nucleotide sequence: TGTGCCAGCAGCTCAGGGGTAGGGCAGCCCCAGCATTTT. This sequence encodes CASSSGVGQPQHF.

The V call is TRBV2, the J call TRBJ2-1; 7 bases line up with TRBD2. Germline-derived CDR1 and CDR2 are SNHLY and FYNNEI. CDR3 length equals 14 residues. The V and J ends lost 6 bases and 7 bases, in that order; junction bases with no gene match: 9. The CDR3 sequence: CASSWLAVGNEQFF. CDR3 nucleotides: TGTGCCAGCAGCTGGCTAGCGGTGGGGAATGAGCAGTTCTTC.

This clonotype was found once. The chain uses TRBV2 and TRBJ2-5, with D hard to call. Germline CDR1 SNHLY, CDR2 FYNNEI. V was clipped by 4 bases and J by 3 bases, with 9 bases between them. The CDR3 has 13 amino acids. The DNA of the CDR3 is TGTGCCAGCAGTGCGACAAAGAAAGAGACCCAGTACTTC. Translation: CASSATKKETQYF.